Shown below are 10 T cell receptor beta chains from a single sample sequenced in a study of T cell responses to AZD1222 COVID-19 vaccine. Measured with immunoSEQ multiplex PCR; TCRdb has only the in-frame clones, and not every one. Altogether under 150,000 clones are present, almost 85% being singletons, with the ten largest covering around 7.9%. The source was peripheral blood, collected 28 days after the second dose of the MenACWY control vaccine. The receptors derive from an adult who received the MenACWY meningococcal vaccine as a control.

The chain links TRBV6-5 to TRBJ1-3, with D hard to call. Trimming took off 6 bases at V and 0 bases at J, with 9 bases between the two ends. Germline V CDR1 and CDR2: MNHEY, SVGAGI. The length of the CDR3 is 14 residues. CDR3 bases: TGTGCCAGCAGGTCTCGTGCCTCTGGAAACACCATATATTTT. Encoded protein: CASRSRASGNTIYF.

This chain joins TRBV5-4 and TRBJ2-7; D is tentatively TRBD1 or TRBD2 (6 bases each). CDR1 is SGHNT and CDR2 is YYREEE in the germline V gene (reference sequence). The CDR3 sequence is 16 residues long. The germline V and J ends were trimmed by 5 bases and 0 bases, with 18 bases remaining between them. The CDR3 sequence: CASRAGGTLSSYEQYF. The CDR3, as DNA: TGTGCCAGCAGGGCCGGAGGGACACTGAGCTCCTACGAGCAGTACTTC.

V is TRBV12-3 or TRBV12-4 and J is TRBJ2-7, with a tentative D call TRBD1 (5 bases). The CDR3 spans 13 residues. The germline V and J ends were trimmed by 6 bases and 6 bases, with 15 bases remaining between them. The CDR3 sequence is CASRADIPAEQYF. DNA for the CDR3: TGTGCCAGCAGGGCGGACATTCCTGCCGAGCAGTACTTC.

This rearrangement joins TRBV5-4 to TRBJ2-7; 8 nucleotides match TRBD1. There are 16 residues in the CDR3. The germline CDR1 and CDR2 sequences are SGHNT and YYREEE (reference sequence). J was trimmed by 3 bases and V by 2 bases; bases with no gene match: 10. CDR3 protein: CASSLGEPDRGYEQYF. The DNA of the CDR3 is TGTGCCAGCAGCTTAGGGGAGCCAGACAGGGGCTACGAGCAGTACTTC.

This CDR3 reads CASSYSGTGGADSPLHF. CDR3 DNA: TGTGCCAGCAGTTACTCCGGGACAGGGGGCGCGGATTCACCCCTCCACTTT. The chain recombines TRBV6-2 or TRBV6-3 with TRBJ1-6, with 12 bases matching TRBD1. V shed 0 bases, J shed 8 bases, and the junction held 5 bases outside the gene matches. The CDR3 spans 17 residues. The V gene's germline CDR1 is MNHEY and CDR2 SVGEGT.

V usage is TRBV6-5 and J usage is TRBJ2-1; D is unclear. V lost 2 bases, J lost 4 bases, and 6 bases lay in between. This CDR3 is 13 amino acids long. Germline assignment: CDR1 MNHEY and CDR2 SVGAGI. For the CDR3, the DNA is TGTGCCAGCAGTTACGACCCATACAATGAGCAGTTCTTC. This gives the protein CASSYDPYNEQFF.

This clone has a single count. The rearrangement joins TRBV6-5 to TRBJ1-1, with D possibly being TRBD1 (5 bases). This CDR3 is 15 amino acids long. V gave up 2 bases and J gave up 1 base, with 11 bases separating them. From germline, CDR1 is MNHEY and CDR2 SVGAGI. The CDR3, as DNA: TGTGCCAGCAGTTACCAGTTGACAGAGAACACTGAAGCTTTCTTT. Translation: CASSYQLTENTEAFF.

The chain has TRBV12-3 or TRBV12-4 and TRBJ1-1; 8 nucleotides agree with TRBD1. CDR3 length: 13 residues. V lost 6 bases to trimming and J lost 0 bases; unmatched junction nucleotides: 0. The CDR3, as DNA: TGTGCCAGCAGGGACAGGGTGAACACTGAAGCTTTCTTT. Residues: CASRDRVNTEAFF.

The gene calls are TRBV9 and TRBJ1-3, with 9 bases fitting TRBD1. The CDR3 is 17 residues long. From germline, CDR1 is SGDLS and CDR2 YYNGEE. The V segment lost 3 bases and the J segment 2 bases; nucleotides outside the gene matches: 9. CDR3 protein: CASSERDRAWAGNTIYF. CDR3 sequence (DNA): TGTGCCAGCAGCGAACGGGACAGGGCTTGGGCTGGAAACACCATATATTTT.

The CDR3 DNA sequence: TGTGCCAGCAGTGATACCGACAGAGGGCCGGAGTACGTC. Translation gives CASSDTDRGPEYV. The chain recombines TRBV6-1 with TRBJ2-7; D tentatively fits TRBD1 or TRBD2 (5 bases each). The V gene lost 3 bases and the J gene lost 11 bases, with 17 bases spanning the gap. CDR1 is MNHNS, CDR2 SASEGT, per germline. The CDR3 runs 13 residues.